The 28 T cell receptor beta chains listed next were all sequenced from one sample in a study of T-cell reconstitution after alpha-beta-depleted transplantation in children. Construction of the TCRbeta library involved unique molecular identifiers. TCRdb ran MiXCR on the PCR reads and lists one entry per CDR3 protein. Of about 500,000 distinct CDR3 sequences detected, 32% appear once; the ten largest clones hold 2.4%. The sequencing used PBMCs from the stem cell graft donor, collected from the stem cell graft. These receptor sequences come from a human donor who donated a stem cell graft to a child with aplastic anemia.

The chain carries TRBV19 and TRBJ1-2, with D unresolved. Between the trimmed V and J ends, which lost 9 bases and 6 bases, there was a span of 17 bases. CDR1 is LNHDA, CDR2 SQIVND, per germline (reference sequence). The CDR3 is 13 residues long. The CDR3: CASHRKSDDGYTF. The DNA for the CDR3 is TGTGCCAGCCATCGTAAATCAGATGATGGCTACACCTTC. Full variable domain (rest looked up from reference TRBV19 and TRBJ1-2): DGGITQSPKYLFRKEGQNVTLSCEQNLNHDAMYWYRQDPGQGLRLIYYSQIVNDFQKGDIAEGYSVSREKKESFPLTVTSAQKNPTAFYLCASHRKSDDGYTFGSGTRLTVV.

The sample holds a few counts of this clonotype. The genes are TRBV6-6 and TRBJ1-1, with D maybe TRBD1 (5 bases). CDR3 length: 13 residues. Germline-derived CDR1 and CDR2 are MNHNY and SVGAGI (reference sequence). Between the trimmed V and J ends, which lost 7 bases and 4 bases, there was a span of 13 bases. The CDR3 sequence: CASKGVSRTEAFF. CDR3 DNA sequence: TGTGCCAGCAAAGGGGTCAGTCGCACTGAAGCTTTCTTT.

The gene calls are TRBV20-1 and TRBJ2-3; 11 bases align to TRBD2. The CDR3 runs to 15 residues. Losses at the gene ends were 6 bases for V and 0 bases for J; bases not matched to a gene: 5. CDR1 and CDR2 (germline): DFQATT, SNEGSKA (reference sequence). CDR3 bases: TGCAGTGCCTCATGGACTAGCGGGAGCACAGATACGCAGTATTTT. This encodes CSASWTSGSTDTQYF.

This clonotype has a count of ten or more. The gene calls are TRBV24-1 and TRBJ2-5, with D perhaps being TRBD1 or TRBD2 (6 bases each). With 10 bases removed from V and 2 bases from J, the gap between germline ends came to 10 bases. CDR3 length: 12 residues. The germline V gene has CDR1 KGHDR and CDR2 SFDVKD. The DNA for the CDR3 is TGTGCCACGCGGGACACTCAAGAGACCCAGTACTTC. It specifies CATRDTQETQYF.

The table lists this clonotype with many counts. This chain uses TRBV5-1 with TRBJ2-7; 11 nucleotides agree with TRBD2. From germline, CDR1 is SGHRS and CDR2 YFSETQ. Germline trimming cut 1 base from V and 4 bases from J; bases unmatched to any gene: 1. This CDR3 region has 14 residues. CDR3 region: CASSLTSGSYEQYV. The DNA for the CDR3 is TGCGCCAGCAGCTTGACTAGCGGGAGTTACGAGCAGTACGTC.

Points on this clonotype: Compared with germline, one end of the junction differs, possibly owing to a read error. The rearrangement uses TRBV5-6 and TRBJ2-5; a possible D gene is TRBD2 (6 bases). This CDR3 is built from 16 residues. In germline, CDR1 is SGHDT, CDR2 YYEEEE. CDR3 sequence: CASSLEGDFYQETQYF. Written as DNA, the CDR3 is TGTGCCAGCAGTTTGGAGGGAGATTTTTACCAAGAGACCCAGTACTTC.

Only a few counts were recorded for this clonotype. The rearrangement joins TRBV28 to TRBJ1-4; the D gene is possibly TRBD1 (5 bases). CDR1 is MDHEN and CDR2 is SYDVKM in the germline V gene. V was shortened by 8 bases and J by 3 bases, with 10 bases between the two germline ends. The CDR3 length is 13 residues. The CDR3 sequence is CASGAGPNEKLFF. The CDR3 DNA sequence: TGTGCCAGCGGGGCAGGACCTAATGAAAAACTGTTTTTT.

Only a few counts were recorded for this clonotype. CDR3 residues: CASSLGIRTASSGNTIYF. The CDR3 nucleotides read TGTGCCAGCAGCTTAGGGATAAGGACAGCTAGCTCTGGAAACACCATATATTTT. The genes are TRBV7-2 and TRBJ1-3, with a weak D call TRBD1 (6 bases). Germline lookup yields CDR1 SGHTA and CDR2 FQGNSA. CDR3 length: 18 residues. Trimming removed 1 base from V and 0 bases from J, with 16 bases in between.

The chain has TRBV20-1 and TRBJ1-3; no clear D. Germline CDR1 reads DFQATT; CDR2 reads SNEGSKA (reference sequence). The V gene lost 6 bases and the J gene lost 0 bases, with 9 bases spanning the gap. The CDR3 contains 13 residues. The CDR3 DNA sequence: TGCAGTGCCAAAAGGCCCTCTGGAAACACCATATATTTT. Translated: CSAKRPSGNTIYF.

J is TRBJ1-4 and V is TRBV4-3; possible D gene TRBD1, 5 bases. Germline V gene sequence: CDR1 LGHNA, CDR2 YSLEER. The CDR3 sequence is 16 residues long. Deletions cut 0 bases from V and 4 bases from J, with 12 bases between. CDR3 nucleotides: TGCGCCAGCAGCCAAGAGGCTCAGGGAAATAATGAAAAACTGTTTTTT. Its protein product is CASSQEAQGNNEKLFF.

This clonotype has only a few counts. This chain uses TRBV6-2 or TRBV6-3 with TRBJ1-5; D uncertain. Germline assignment: CDR1 MNHEY and CDR2 SVGEGT. The CDR3 spans 14 residues. V lost 2 bases and J 3 bases, leaving 8 bases between the germline ends. CDR3: CASSYTSLNQPQHF. In nucleotides, the CDR3 is TGTGCCAGCAGTTACACCAGCCTCAATCAGCCCCAGCATTTT.

The chain combines TRBV4-3 with TRBJ2-1; D is possibly TRBD1 (7 bases). The germline V and J ends were trimmed by 0 bases and 0 bases, with 12 bases remaining between them. This CDR3 has 17 amino acids. Looked up from germline, CDR1 is LGHNA and CDR2 is YSLEER. The CDR3 coding sequence is TGCGCCAGCAGCCAAGATGCGGGACAGAGCTCCTACAATGAGCAGTTCTTC. This encodes CASSQDAGQSSYNEQFF.

This chain connects TRBV30 to TRBJ1-1; possibly TRBD1 for D (6 bases). CDR1 GTSNPN and CDR2 SVGIG come from the germline V gene (reference sequence). The germline V and J ends were trimmed by 3 bases and 2 bases, with 19 bases remaining between them. This CDR3 comprises 16 residues. CDR3: CAWSNPGAPLNTEAFF. The CDR3 DNA reads TGTGCCTGGAGCAATCCAGGGGCCCCCCTAAACACTGAAGCTTTCTTT.

The chain has TRBV5-1 and TRBJ1-1, with D possibly being TRBD1 (6 bases). From germline, CDR1 is SGHRS and CDR2 YFSETQ. This CDR3 spans 14 amino acids. Trimming stripped 4 bases from V and 4 bases from J, with 14 bases between. The CDR3 region is CASSPDSLGTEAFF. For the CDR3, the DNA is TGCGCCAGCAGCCCGGACAGTTTGGGCACTGAAGCTTTCTTT.

V usage is TRBV27 and J usage is TRBJ2-3, with TRBD2 identical over 7 bases. This CDR3 has 19 residues. V shed 5 bases, J shed 5 bases, and the junction held 22 bases outside the gene matches. Germline assignment: CDR1 MNHEY and CDR2 SMNVEV (reference sequence). CDR3 protein: CASSPSPSWRAGIVDTQYF. For the CDR3, the DNA is TGTGCCAGCAGTCCCTCCCCCTCTTGGAGAGCGGGAATAGTAGATACGCAGTATTTT.

The chain combines TRBV7-9 with TRBJ1-2, with 7 positions matching TRBD1. Trimming removed 0 bases from V and 3 bases from J; junction bases left unmatched: 10. Germline V gene data show CDR1 as SEHNR and CDR2 as FQNEAQ (reference sequence). This CDR3 has 17 amino acids. CDR3 region: CASSLAEGPDRDYGYTF. The CDR3 region has the DNA TGTGCCAGCAGCTTAGCTGAGGGCCCCGACAGGGACTATGGCTACACCTTC.

The chain couples TRBV28 to TRBJ2-1, with TRBD2 matching 11 bases. The germline V gene encodes CDR1 MDHEN and CDR2 SYDVKM. This CDR3 spans 17 amino acids. The J segment lost 4 bases and the V segment lost 6 bases, leaving 11 bases of the junction unmatched. The CDR3 is CASRLAGDPGAYNEQFF. CDR3 bases: TGTGCCAGCAGACTAGCGGGAGACCCCGGGGCATACAATGAGCAGTTCTTC.

This clonotype has just a few counts. This chain uses TRBV20-1 with TRBJ2-1, with TRBD2 matching 8 bases. The CDR3 length is 15 residues. After removal of 7 bases from V and 3 bases from J, the junction contained 11 bases not matched to a gene. Germline CDR1 DFQATT, CDR2 SNEGSKA (reference sequence). The CDR3 spells CSVSELAGSYNEQFF. The CDR3 bases are TGCAGTGTTTCCGAGTTAGCGGGAAGCTACAATGAGCAGTTCTTC.

The chain employs TRBV12-3 or TRBV12-4 and TRBJ2-3, with a weak D call TRBD2 (5 bases). The CDR3 loop spans 12 amino acids. V lost 6 bases, J lost 6 bases, and 10 bases lay in between. In nucleotides, the CDR3 is TGTGCCAGCAGCGGGAACTTCGATACGCAGTATTTT. Protein: CASSGNFDTQYF.

The chain employs TRBV12-5 and TRBJ2-4; a weak D match, TRBD2 (7 bases). The CDR3 length is 16 residues. Trimming shortened V by 1 base and J by 4 bases, and 14 bases separated the two germline ends. Germline V gene sequence: CDR1 LGHNT, CDR2 FRNRAP. CDR3 in DNA: TGTGCTAGTGGTTTGGGGACCGGGGGGCATAAAAACATTCAGTACTTC. It codes for CASGLGTGGHKNIQYF.

This chain links TRBV5-1 with TRBJ1-1; D gene ambiguous. The CDR3 contains 13 residues. V lost 2 bases to trimming and J lost 1 base, with 6 bases between them. CDR1 is SGHRS and CDR2 is YFSETQ in the germline V gene. CDR3 protein: CASSLWKNTEAFF. The CDR3 coding sequence is TGCGCCAGCAGCTTATGGAAGAACACTGAAGCTTTCTTT.

This clonotype was seen a handful of times. The chain links TRBV6-1 to TRBJ2-3, with no clear D. Germline values: CDR1 MNHNS, CDR2 SASEGT. The V end was cut by 1 base, the J end by 2 bases, with 10 bases between. CDR3 length: 15 residues. In DNA form, the CDR3 reads TGTGCCAGCAGTGAAGGGCAGCCGAACACAGATACGCAGTATTTT. Its protein is CASSEGQPNTDTQYF.

The table lists this clonotype with a few counts. CDR3 sequence reads: CASTRQGYEQFF. CDR3 DNA sequence: TGTGCCAGCACCCGACAGGGCTATGAGCAGTTCTTC. This chain connects TRBV12-3 or TRBV12-4 to TRBJ2-1; 7 bases map to TRBD1. The junction had 5 bases not matched to a gene; V was cut back by 7 bases and J by 8 bases. The CDR3 consists of 12 residues.

This chain uses TRBV7-9 with TRBJ2-3, with D possibly being TRBD2 (6 bases). The CDR3 is 16 amino acids. V shed 5 bases and J shed 2 bases, with 17 bases lying between them. CDR1 and CDR2 (germline): SEHNR, FQNEAQ (reference sequence). The CDR3 DNA reads TGTGCCAGCAGCCAACACGGGAGTCGGGCCACAGATACGCAGTATTTT. It codes for CASSQHGSRATDTQYF. The entire variable domain, with the rest obtained from reference TRBV7-9 and TRBJ2-3, is as follows: DTGVSQNPRHKITKRGQNVTFRCDPISEHNRLYWYRQTLGQGPEFLTYFQNEAQLEKSRLLSDRFSAERPKGSFSTLEIQRTEQGDSAMYLCASSQHGSRATDTQYFGPGTRLTVL.

This clonotype was detected only a few times. The V and J genes are TRBV29-1 and TRBJ1-1; the match to TRBD1 covers 8 bases. From germline, CDR1 is SQVTM and CDR2 ANQGSEA. The V and J ends lost 5 bases and 0 bases, in that order; junction bases with no gene match: 5. The CDR3 covers 14 residues. This chain's CDR3 is CSVRDRRLNTEAFF. The DNA for the CDR3 is TGCAGCGTTCGGGACAGGAGATTGAACACTGAAGCTTTCTTT.

The V call is TRBV20-1, the J call TRBJ2-2, with TRBD2 as a possible D gene (5 bases). Trimming stripped 3 bases from V and 7 bases from J, with 12 bases between. Germline CDR1 and CDR2: DFQATT and SNEGSKA (reference sequence). This CDR3 comprises 13 residues. In nucleotides, the CDR3 is TGCAGTGCTAGTATTGTGAGGGTCGGGGAGCTGTTTTTT. Amino acid sequence: CSASIVRVGELFF.

The chain joins TRBV19 to TRBJ1-1, with no clear D. Trimming pared 4 bases from V and 11 bases from J, leaving 14 bases between. The CDR3 is 12 residues long. Germline CDR1 LNHDA, CDR2 SQIVND (reference sequence). CDR3 residues: CASSTRAPGAFF. CDR3 sequence (DNA): TGTGCCAGTAGTACCCGGGCCCCCGGCGCTTTCTTT.

The J gene is TRBJ2-1, the V gene TRBV12-3 or TRBV12-4, with a possible D match to TRBD2 (6 bases). Trimming removed 5 bases from V and 8 bases from J, with 19 bases in between. This CDR3 has 15 amino acids. The chain's CDR3 is CASSPGTPRADEQFF. The CDR3, as DNA: TGTGCCAGCAGTCCCGGGACTCCCCGCGCGGATGAGCAGTTCTTC.